Shown below are 18 T cell receptor beta chains from a single sample sequenced in a study of metastatic and nonmetastatic thyroid tumors. Among the patients, none had received any treatment before thyroid surgery. TCRdb called clones again from the PCR reads with MiXCR. The sample has tens of thousands of clones, 20% to 25% seen once. What was sequenced was blood. The source of these receptors is a female donor with papillary thyroid cancer or a benign thyroid nodule (not recorded which). Some clones in this sample may be carry-over from other donors' samples.

This clone has a count of ten or more. The rearrangement links TRBV10-3 to TRBJ2-7, with TRBD1 matching over 7 bases. Trimming cost V 4 bases and J 7 bases; bases outside gene matches: 7. CDR3 size: 13 residues. CDR1 and CDR2 from the germline V gene are ENHRY and SYGVKD. DNA for the CDR3: TGTGCCATCAGTGGAACAGGGACAGAGGAGCAGTACTTC. Encoded protein: CAISGTGTEEQYF.

Concerning this clone: A read error may be the cause here, since a much bigger clone is one base away. The chain joins TRBV18 to TRBJ1-1; D may be TRBD1 (5 bases). This CDR3 has 14 residues. Germline CDR1 is KGHSH and CDR2 is LQKENI. V lost 3 bases and J 7 bases, leaving 15 bases between the germline ends. CDR3 amino acids: CASSPTGKGVEAFF. The CDR3 nucleotides read TGTGCCAGCTCACCGACCGGGAAAGGGGTTGAAGCTTTCTTT.

The sample holds many counts of this clone. The chain couples TRBV5-1 to TRBJ2-3; 8 nucleotides align to TRBD2. This CDR3 region has 15 residues. Germline CDR1 SGHRS, CDR2 YFSETQ. With 4 bases clipped from V and 3 bases from J, the junction kept 7 bases outside the gene matches. CDR3 in DNA: TGCGCCAGCAGCCAGTACCGGGGGGGGACAGATACGCAGTATTTT. This translates into CASSQYRGGTDTQYF.

The chain joins TRBV2 to TRBJ1-3, with D maybe TRBD1 (5 bases). V gave up 2 bases and J gave up 2 bases, with 7 bases separating them. Germline CDR1 SNHLY, CDR2 FYNNEI. The CDR3 is 14 residues long. This CDR3 reads CASSEPRAGNTIYF. The CDR3, as DNA: TGTGCCAGCAGTGAACCCAGGGCTGGAAACACCATATATTTT.

This chain links TRBV11-2 with TRBJ2-1; D is possibly TRBD1 or TRBD2 (7 bases each). The germline gives CDR1 SGHAT, CDR2 FQNNGV. This CDR3 has 15 residues. V dropped 0 bases and J dropped 7 bases, with 13 bases sitting between them. Here the CDR3 reads CASSLDPGGVNEQFF. CDR3 bases: TGTGCCAGCAGCTTAGATCCAGGGGGGGTAAATGAGCAGTTCTTC.

The table lists this clone with many counts. This chain links TRBV4-2 with TRBJ2-2; D is perhaps TRBD1 or TRBD2 (5 bases each). Germline CDR1 and CDR2: LGHNA and YNFKEQ. CDR3 length: 17 amino acids. Trimming left V 3 bases short and J 8 bases short, with 22 bases between. This CDR3 is CASSHPNAGAQGGELFF. The CDR3 coding sequence is TGTGCCAGCAGCCACCCAAACGCCGGGGCCCAGGGAGGGGAGCTGTTTTTT.

This clone was counted ten times or more. The chain combines TRBV24-1 with TRBJ2-1, with D uncertain. Germline CDR1 and CDR2: KGHDR and SFDVKD. The CDR3 totals 16 residues. V was trimmed by 4 bases and J by 4 bases, leaving 16 bases between them. CDR3: CATSDPMGGTYNEQFF. The CDR3, as DNA: TGTGCCACCAGTGACCCCATGGGCGGAACTTACAATGAGCAGTTCTTC.

This clone qualifies as medium-sized. This chain connects TRBV19 to TRBJ2-7; 9 positions agree with TRBD2. The CDR3 extends over 13 amino acids. Germline V gene lookup returns CDR1 LNHDA and CDR2 SQIVND (reference sequence). With V trimmed by 4 bases and J by 4 bases, 2 bases remained unmatched. CDR3: CASSTGLAYEQYF. The CDR3 DNA follows: TGTGCCAGTAGTACGGGACTAGCATACGAGCAGTACTTC.

With regard to this clone: The junction and the germline gene differ at one end; a read error may be behind it. The chain joins TRBV5-6 to TRBJ2-7; D may match TRBD1 or TRBD2 (5 bases each). Germline V gene data show CDR1 as SGHDT and CDR2 as YYEEEE. The CDR3 totals 15 residues. The CDR3 DNA is TGTGCCATCAGCTTGGAGCGCCGGGGCCAGTACGAGCAGTACTTC. It specifies CAISLERRGQYEQYF.

This clone turned up a few times. V is TRBV19 and J is TRBJ2-7, with D perhaps matching TRBD1 or TRBD2 (5 bases each). Trimming removed 3 bases at V and 6 bases at J, with 12 bases between. The CDR3 is made up of 13 amino acids. CDR1 is LNHDA and CDR2 is SQIVND in the germline V gene (reference sequence). CDR3 sequence: CASSMGPSPEQYF. The CDR3 nucleotides read TGTGCCAGTAGTATGGGACCATCCCCCGAGCAGTACTTC.

The chain joins TRBV7-9 to TRBJ2-1; no reliable D call. Per germline, CDR1 SEHNR and CDR2 FQNEAQ (reference sequence). The V and J ends lost 5 bases and 8 bases respectively, with 13 bases between them. The CDR3 is made up of 13 amino acids. This CDR3 reads CASSEKAYHEQFF. CDR3 sequence (DNA): TGTGCCAGCAGCGAGAAAGCGTACCATGAGCAGTTCTTC.

V is TRBV9 and J is TRBJ1-3, with TRBD1 matching over 7 bases. CDR1 is SGDLS, CDR2 YYNGEE, per germline. The CDR3 has 15 residues. Unmatched junction bases numbered 6, after V lost 4 bases and J lost 2 bases. The CDR3 nucleotides read TGTGCCAGCAGCCAGGGGGGGGCAGCTGGAAACACCATATATTTT. This translates into CASSQGGAAGNTIYF. The full variable domain, in which reference TRBV9 and TRBJ1-3 provide the parts outside the CDR3, is DSGVTQTPKHLITATGQRVTLRCSPRSGDLSVYWYQQSLDQGLQFLIQYYNGEERAKGNILERFSAQQFPDLHSELNLSSLELGDSALYFCASSQGGAAGNTIYFGEGSWLTVV.

This clone was found many times. The J gene is TRBJ1-1, the V gene TRBV5-1; 7 positions match TRBD1. V was pared by 2 bases and J by 4 bases, with 5 bases of the junction left unmatched. The length of the CDR3 is 14 residues. Per germline, CDR1 SGHRS and CDR2 YFSETQ. The CDR3 bases are TGCGCCAGCAGCTTCGGGGACAGTTTCACTGAAGCTTTCTTT. It specifies CASSFGDSFTEAFF.

This clone has a single count. The J gene is TRBJ1-6, the V gene TRBV3-1; TRBD1 matches 9 bases. Germline CDR1 and CDR2: LGHDT and YNNKEL (reference sequence). Trimming cost V 4 bases and J 7 bases; bases outside gene matches: 5. The length of the CDR3 is 15 residues. As DNA, the CDR3 is TGTGCCAGCAGCCCCGGGACAGGGATAAATTCACCCCTCCACTTT. Its translation: CASSPGTGINSPLHF.

This clone has a single count. This sequence may be a read error, since a much larger clone differs from it by one base. The rearrangement joins TRBV4-1 to TRBJ2-1, with 9 bases lining up with TRBD2. Germline CDR1 is MGHRA and CDR2 is YSYEKL. The CDR3 is 15 residues long. J was trimmed by 4 bases and V by 2 bases; bases with no gene match: 3. DNA of the CDR3: TGCGCCAGCAGCCAAACTAGCGGGCGATACAATGAGCAGTTCTTC. The encoded protein is CASSQTSGRYNEQFF.

With regard to this clone: A much larger clone sits a single nucleotide away, making a read error possible. The CDR3 nucleotides are TGCAGTGCTAGATCAGGGGAGACCCAGTACTTC. Amino acid sequence: CSARSGETQYF. The gene calls are TRBV20-1 and TRBJ2-5, with D possibly matching TRBD1 (5 bases). The CDR3 runs to 11 residues. The V end lost 2 bases, the J end lost 5 bases, and 6 bases lay between the germline ends. The germline V gene has CDR1 DFQATT and CDR2 SNEGSKA (reference sequence).

This clone was seen repeatedly, ten times or more. The chain carries TRBV3-1 and TRBJ2-2; D possibly corresponds to TRBD2 (6 bases). CDR1 and CDR2 (germline): LGHDT, YNNKEL (reference sequence). The CDR3 has 14 amino acids. Trimming left V 1 base short and J 7 bases short, with 10 bases between. CDR3 sequence: CASSQVDYNGELFF. CDR3 nucleotides: TGTGCCAGCAGCCAAGTGGACTATAACGGGGAGCTGTTTTTT.

This clone was detected many times. V is TRBV14 and J is TRBJ1-5; maybe TRBD1 (5 bases). The CDR3 loop spans 15 amino acids. Looked up from germline, CDR1 is SGHDN and CDR2 is FVKESK. Deletions cut 4 bases from V and 4 bases from J, with 14 bases between. As DNA, the CDR3 is TGTGCCAGCAGCCCCGGGGGGGTGGCAAATCAGCCCCAGCATTTT. Translated: CASSPGGVANQPQHF.